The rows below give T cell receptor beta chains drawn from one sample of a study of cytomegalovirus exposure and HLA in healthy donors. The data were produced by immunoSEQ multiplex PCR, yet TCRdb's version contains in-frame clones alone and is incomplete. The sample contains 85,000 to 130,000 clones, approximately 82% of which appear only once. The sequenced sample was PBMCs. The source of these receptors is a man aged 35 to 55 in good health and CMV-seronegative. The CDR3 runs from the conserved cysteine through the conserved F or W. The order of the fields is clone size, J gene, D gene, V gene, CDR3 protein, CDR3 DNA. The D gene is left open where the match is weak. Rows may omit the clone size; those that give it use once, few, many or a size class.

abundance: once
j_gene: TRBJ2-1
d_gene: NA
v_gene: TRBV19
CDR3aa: CASSWARLSNEQFF
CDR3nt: TGTGCCAGTAGTTGGGCCCGGCTATCCAATGAGCAGTTCTTC

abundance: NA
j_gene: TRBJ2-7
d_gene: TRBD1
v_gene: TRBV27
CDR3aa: CASSPGQGGVREQYF
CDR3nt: TGTGCCAGCAGTCCCGGACAGGGGGGGGTACGCGAGCAGTACTTC

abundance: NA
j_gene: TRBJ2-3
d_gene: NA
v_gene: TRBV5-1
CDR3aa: CASSLAGVAGDTQYF
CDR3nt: TGCGCCAGCAGCTTGGCCGGAGTAGCTGGTGATACGCAGTATTTT

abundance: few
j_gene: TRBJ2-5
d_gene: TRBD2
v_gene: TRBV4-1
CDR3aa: CASSQEVRGVEETQYF
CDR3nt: TGCGCCAGCAGCCAAGAGGTCCGGGGGGTTGAAGAGACCCAGTACTTC

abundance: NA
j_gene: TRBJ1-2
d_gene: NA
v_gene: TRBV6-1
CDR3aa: CASSEMQIYGYTF
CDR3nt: TGTGCCAGCAGTGAAATGCAGATCTATGGCTACACCTTC

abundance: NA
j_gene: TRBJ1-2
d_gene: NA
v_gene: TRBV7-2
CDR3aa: CASSLKMAGVWDYTF
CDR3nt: TGTGCCAGCAGCTTAAAAATGGCAGGGGTCTGGGACTACACCTTC

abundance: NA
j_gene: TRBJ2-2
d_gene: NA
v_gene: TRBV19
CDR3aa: CASSMANTGELFF
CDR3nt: TGTGCCAGTAGTATGGCCAACACCGGGGAGCTGTTTTTT

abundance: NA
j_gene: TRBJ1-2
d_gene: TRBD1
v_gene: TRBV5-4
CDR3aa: CASSTGTANYGYTF
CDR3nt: TGTGCCAGCAGCACGGGGACAGCAAACTATGGCTACACCTTC

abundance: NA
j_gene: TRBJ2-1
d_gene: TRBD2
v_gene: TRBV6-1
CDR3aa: CASSDPTLTGGLYNEQFF
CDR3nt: TGTGCCAGCAGTGACCCCACACTAACGGGGGGGTTATACAATGAGCAGTTCTTC

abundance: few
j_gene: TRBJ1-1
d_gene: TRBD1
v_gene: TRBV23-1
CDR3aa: CASVLGGLRMNTEAFF
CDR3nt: TGCGCCAGCGTACTAGGGGGCCTACGTATGAACACTGAAGCTTTCTTT

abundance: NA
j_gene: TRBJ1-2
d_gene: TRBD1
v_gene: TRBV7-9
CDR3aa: CASATGVGYTF
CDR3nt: TGTGCCAGCGCGACAGGGGTTGGCTACACCTTC

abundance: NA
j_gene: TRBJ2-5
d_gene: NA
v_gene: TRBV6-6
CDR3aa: CASSPGGAGWPETQYF
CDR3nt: TGTGCCAGCAGTCCTGGTGGCGCGGGGTGGCCGGAGACCCAGTACTTC

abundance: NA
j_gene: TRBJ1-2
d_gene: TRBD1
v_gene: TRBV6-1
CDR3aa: CASSRTGAGYTF
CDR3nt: TGTGCCAGCAGCCGGACAGGGGCTGGCTACACCTTC

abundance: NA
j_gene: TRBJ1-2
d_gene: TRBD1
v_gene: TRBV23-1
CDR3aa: CASNEDREAIYGYTF
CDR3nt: TGCGCCAGCAACGAGGACAGGGAGGCAATCTATGGCTACACCTTC

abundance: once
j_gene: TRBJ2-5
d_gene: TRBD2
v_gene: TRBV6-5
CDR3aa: CASSESSGVETQYF
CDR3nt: TGTGCCAGCAGTGAGTCTAGCGGGGTGGAGACCCAGTACTTC

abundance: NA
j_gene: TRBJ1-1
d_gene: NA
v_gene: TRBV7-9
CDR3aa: CASSVRGVLSEAFF
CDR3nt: TGTGCCAGCAGCGTGCGCGGGGTCTTATCTGAAGCTTTCTTT

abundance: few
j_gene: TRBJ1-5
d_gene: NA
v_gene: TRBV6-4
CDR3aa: CASSDREVNQPQHF
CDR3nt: TGTGCCAGCAGTGATAGGGAGGTCAATCAGCCCCAGCATTTT

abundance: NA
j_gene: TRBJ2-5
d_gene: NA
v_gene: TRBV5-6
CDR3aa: CASSLAALAGVETQYF
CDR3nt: TGTGCCAGCAGCTTGGCCGCGCTAGCAGGAGTGGAGACCCAGTACTTC

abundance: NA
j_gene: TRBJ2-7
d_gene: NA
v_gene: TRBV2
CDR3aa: CASAYALTTYEQYF
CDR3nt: TGTGCCAGCGCCTATGCCTTGACAACCTACGAGCAGTACTTC

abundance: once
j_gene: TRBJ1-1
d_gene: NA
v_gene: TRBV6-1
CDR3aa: CASSLGTLNTEAFF
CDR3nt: TGTGCCAGCAGCCTAGGGACACTGAACACTGAAGCTTTCTTT

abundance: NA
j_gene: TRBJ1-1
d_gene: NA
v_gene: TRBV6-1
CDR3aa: CASSESSSYTEAFF
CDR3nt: TGTGCCAGCAGTGAAAGCTCTAGCTACACTGAAGCTTTCTTT

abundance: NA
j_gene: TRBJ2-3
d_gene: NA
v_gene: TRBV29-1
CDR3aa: CSVIRTGADTQYF
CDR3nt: TGCAGCGTCATTAGGACGGGGGCAGATACGCAGTATTTT

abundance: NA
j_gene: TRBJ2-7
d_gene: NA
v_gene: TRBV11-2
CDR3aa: CASRRGGYEQYF
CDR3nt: TGTGCCAGCAGACGAGGGGGCTACGAGCAGTACTTC

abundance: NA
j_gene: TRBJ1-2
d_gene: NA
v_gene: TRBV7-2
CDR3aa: CASSSRRGGSGYTF
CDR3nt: TGTGCCAGCAGCTCCCGTCGCGGGGGAAGTGGCTACACCTTC

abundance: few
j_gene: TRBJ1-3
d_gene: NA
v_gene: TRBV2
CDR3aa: CASSLSLSGQYGNTIYF
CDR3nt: TGTGCCAGCAGTCTTTCTTTATCAGGACAGTATGGAAACACCATATATTTT

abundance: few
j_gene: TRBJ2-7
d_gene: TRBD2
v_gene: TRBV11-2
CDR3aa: CASSLAGGPYEQYF
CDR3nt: TGTGCCAGCAGCTTAGCGGGGGGGCCCTACGAGCAGTACTTC

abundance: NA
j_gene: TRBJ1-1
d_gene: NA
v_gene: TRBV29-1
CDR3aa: CSSLFANEAFF
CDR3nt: TGCAGCTCCCTATTTGCCAATGAAGCTTTCTTT

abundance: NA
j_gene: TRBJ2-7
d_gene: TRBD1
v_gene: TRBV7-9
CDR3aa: CASSFRDRDHEQYF
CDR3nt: TGTGCCAGCAGCTTCCGGGACAGGGACCACGAGCAGTACTTC

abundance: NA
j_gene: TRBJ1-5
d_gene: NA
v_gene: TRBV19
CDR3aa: CASSIVSGGSNQPQHF
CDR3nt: TGTGCCAGTAGTATAGTCTCCGGAGGTAGCAATCAGCCCCAGCATTTT

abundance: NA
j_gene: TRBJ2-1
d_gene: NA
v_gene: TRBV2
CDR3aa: CASREEGGAGNEQFF
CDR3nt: TGTGCCAGCAGGGAGGAGGGGGGGGCGGGCAATGAGCAGTTCTTC

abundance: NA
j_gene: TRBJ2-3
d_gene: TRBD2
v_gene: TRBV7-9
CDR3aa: CASTPGRGFKADTQYF
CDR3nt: TGTGCTTCTACTCCCGGGAGGGGGTTTAAAGCAGATACGCAGTATTTT

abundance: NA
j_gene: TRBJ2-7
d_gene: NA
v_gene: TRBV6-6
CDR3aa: CAQARGPSSYEQYF
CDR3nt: TGTGCCCAAGCCCGAGGGCCGAGCTCCTACGAGCAGTACTTC

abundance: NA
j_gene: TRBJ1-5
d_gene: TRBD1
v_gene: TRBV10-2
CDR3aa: CASSGTGGIQPQHF
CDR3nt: TGCGCCAGCAGTGGGACAGGGGGAATTCAGCCCCAGCATTTT

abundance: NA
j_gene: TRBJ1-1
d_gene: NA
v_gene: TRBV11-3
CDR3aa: CASSPRRSAEAFF
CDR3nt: TGTGCCAGCAGTCCTCGACGAAGCGCTGAAGCTTTCTTT

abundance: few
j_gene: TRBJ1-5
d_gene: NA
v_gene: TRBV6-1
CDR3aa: CASRALRGQPQHF
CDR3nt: TGTGCCAGCAGGGCCCTCCGGGGTCAGCCCCAGCATTTT

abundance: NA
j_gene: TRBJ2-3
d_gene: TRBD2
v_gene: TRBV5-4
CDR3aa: CASSLEAGVSTDTQYF
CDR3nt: TGTGCCAGCAGCTTGGAGGCGGGGGTGAGCACAGATACGCAGTATTTT

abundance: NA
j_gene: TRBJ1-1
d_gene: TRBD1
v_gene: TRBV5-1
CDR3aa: CASSLGTGGTEAFF
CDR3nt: TGCGCCAGCAGCTTGGGGACAGGGGGAACTGAAGCTTTCTTT